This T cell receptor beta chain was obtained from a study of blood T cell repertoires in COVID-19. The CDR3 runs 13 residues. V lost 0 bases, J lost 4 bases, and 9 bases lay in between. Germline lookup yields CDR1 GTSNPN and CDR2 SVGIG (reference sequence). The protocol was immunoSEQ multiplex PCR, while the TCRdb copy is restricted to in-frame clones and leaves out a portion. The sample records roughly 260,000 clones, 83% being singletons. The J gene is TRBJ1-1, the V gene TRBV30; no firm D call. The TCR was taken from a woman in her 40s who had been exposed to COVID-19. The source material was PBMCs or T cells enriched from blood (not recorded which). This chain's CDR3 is CAWSVVRGTEAFF. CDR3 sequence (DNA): TGTGCCTGGAGTGTAGTGCGAGGCACTGAAGCTTTCTTT.